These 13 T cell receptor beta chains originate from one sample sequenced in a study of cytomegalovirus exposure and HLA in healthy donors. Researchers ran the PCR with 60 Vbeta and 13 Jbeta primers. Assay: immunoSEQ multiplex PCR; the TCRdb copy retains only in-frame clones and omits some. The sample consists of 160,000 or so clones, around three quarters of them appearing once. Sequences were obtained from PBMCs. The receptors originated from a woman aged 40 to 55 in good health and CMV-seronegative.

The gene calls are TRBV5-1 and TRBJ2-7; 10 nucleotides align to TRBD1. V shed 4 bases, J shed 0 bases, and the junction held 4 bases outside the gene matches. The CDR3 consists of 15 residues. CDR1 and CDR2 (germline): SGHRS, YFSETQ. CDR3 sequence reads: CASSHGQGDSYEQYF. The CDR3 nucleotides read TGCGCCAGCAGCCATGGACAGGGGGACTCCTACGAGCAGTACTTC.

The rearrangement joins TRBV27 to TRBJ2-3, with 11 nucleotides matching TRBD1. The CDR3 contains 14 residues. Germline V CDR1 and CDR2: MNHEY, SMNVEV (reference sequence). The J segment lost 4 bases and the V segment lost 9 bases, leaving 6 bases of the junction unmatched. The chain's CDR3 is CASSDRGHADTQYF. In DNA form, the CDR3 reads TGTGCCAGTTCGGACAGGGGGCATGCAGATACGCAGTATTTT.

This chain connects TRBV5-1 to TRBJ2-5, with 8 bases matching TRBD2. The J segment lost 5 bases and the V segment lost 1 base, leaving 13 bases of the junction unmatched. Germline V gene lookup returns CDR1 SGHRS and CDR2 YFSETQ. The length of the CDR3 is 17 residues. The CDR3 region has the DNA TGCGCCAGCAGCTTGTCTCGCGACTCGCGGGGGGCGGAGACCCAGTACTTC. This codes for CASSLSRDSRGAETQYF.

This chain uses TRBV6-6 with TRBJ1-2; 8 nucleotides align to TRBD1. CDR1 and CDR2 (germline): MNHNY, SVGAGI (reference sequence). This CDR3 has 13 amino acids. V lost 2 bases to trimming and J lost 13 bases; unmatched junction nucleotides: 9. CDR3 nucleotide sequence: TGTGCCAGCAGTTACGCCCAGGGGGCTTTCTCCACCTTC. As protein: CASSYAQGAFSTF.

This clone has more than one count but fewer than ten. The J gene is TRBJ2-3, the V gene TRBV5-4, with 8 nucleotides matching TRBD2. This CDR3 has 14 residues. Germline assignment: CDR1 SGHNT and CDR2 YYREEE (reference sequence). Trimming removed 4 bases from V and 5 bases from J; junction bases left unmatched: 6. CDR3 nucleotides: TGTGCCAGCAGCAGCCCGGGGGGGCAAGATACGCAGTATTTT. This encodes CASSSPGGQDTQYF.

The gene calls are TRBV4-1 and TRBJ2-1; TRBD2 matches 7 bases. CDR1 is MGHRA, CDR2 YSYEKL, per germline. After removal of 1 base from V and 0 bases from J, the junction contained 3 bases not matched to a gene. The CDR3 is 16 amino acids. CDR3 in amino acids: CASSQGGGFSYNEQFF. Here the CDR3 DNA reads TGCGCCAGCAGCCAAGGCGGGGGTTTCTCCTACAATGAGCAGTTCTTC.

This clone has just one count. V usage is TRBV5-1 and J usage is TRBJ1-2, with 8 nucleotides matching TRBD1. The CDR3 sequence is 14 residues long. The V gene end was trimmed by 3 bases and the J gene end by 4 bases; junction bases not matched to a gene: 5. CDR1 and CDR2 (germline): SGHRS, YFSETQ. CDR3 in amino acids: CASSSGGGGYGYTF. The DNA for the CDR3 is TGCGCCAGCAGCTCAGGGGGCGGGGGCTATGGCTACACCTTC.

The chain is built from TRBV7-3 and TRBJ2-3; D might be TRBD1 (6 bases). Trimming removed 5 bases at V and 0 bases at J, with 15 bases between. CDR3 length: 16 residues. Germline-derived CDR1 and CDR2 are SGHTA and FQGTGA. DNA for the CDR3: TGTGCCAGCAGCCCGACGCAGGGGATGAGCACAGATACGCAGTATTTT. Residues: CASSPTQGMSTDTQYF.

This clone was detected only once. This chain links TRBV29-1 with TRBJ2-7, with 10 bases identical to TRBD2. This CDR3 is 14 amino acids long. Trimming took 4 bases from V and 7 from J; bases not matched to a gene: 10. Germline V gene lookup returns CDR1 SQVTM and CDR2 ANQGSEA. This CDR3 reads CSVARSGGGGEQYF. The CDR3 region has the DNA TGCAGCGTTGCTAGGAGCGGGGGGGGTGGAGAGCAGTACTTC.

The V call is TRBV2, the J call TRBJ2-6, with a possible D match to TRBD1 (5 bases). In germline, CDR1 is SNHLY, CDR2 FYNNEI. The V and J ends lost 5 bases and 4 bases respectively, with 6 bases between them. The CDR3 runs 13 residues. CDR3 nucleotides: TGTGCCAGCAGTAGACAGGGGGCCAACGTCCTGACTTTC. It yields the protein CASSRQGANVLTF.

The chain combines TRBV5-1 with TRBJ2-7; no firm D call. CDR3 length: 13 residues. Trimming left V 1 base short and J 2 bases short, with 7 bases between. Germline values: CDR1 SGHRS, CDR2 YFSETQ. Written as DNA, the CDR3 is TGCGCCAGCAGCTTGTTTATTGCCTACGAGCAGTACTTC. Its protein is CASSLFIAYEQYF.

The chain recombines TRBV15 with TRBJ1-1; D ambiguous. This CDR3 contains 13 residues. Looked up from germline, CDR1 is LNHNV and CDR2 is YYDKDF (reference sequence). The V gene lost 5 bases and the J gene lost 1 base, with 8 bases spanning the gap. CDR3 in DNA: TGTGCCACCAGCTCGGGTTGGAACACTGAAGCTTTCTTT. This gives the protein CATSSGWNTEAFF. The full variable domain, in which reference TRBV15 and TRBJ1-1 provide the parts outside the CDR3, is DAMVIQNPRYQVTQFGKPVTLSCSQTLNHNVMYWYQQKSSQAPKLLFHYYDKDFNNEADTPDNFQSRRPNTSFCFLDIRSPGLGDTAMYLCATSSGWNTEAFFGQGTRLTVV.

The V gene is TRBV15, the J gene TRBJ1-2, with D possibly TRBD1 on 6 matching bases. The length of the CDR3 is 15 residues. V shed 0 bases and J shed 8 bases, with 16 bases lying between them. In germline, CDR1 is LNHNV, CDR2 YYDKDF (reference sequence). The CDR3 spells CATSRDLTGEEGYTF. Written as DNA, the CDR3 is TGTGCCACCAGCAGAGACCTGACAGGCGAAGAAGGCTACACCTTC. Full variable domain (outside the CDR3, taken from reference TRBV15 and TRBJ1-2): DAMVIQNPRYQVTQFGKPVTLSCSQTLNHNVMYWYQQKSSQAPKLLFHYYDKDFNNEADTPDNFQSRRPNTSFCFLDIRSPGLGDTAMYLCATSRDLTGEEGYTFGSGTRLTVV.